This section outlines one T cell receptor (beta chain) sequence together with its context. This record comes from a study of control samples from healthy donors and cancer patients. This table comes from immunoSEQ multiplex PCR, and its TCRdb copy is limited to in-frame clones, with some not included. The top ten hold 1.5% to 2% of the sample, which has about 150,000 clones, just over 85% seen once. V was shortened by 5 bases and J by 13 bases, with 23 bases between the two germline ends. The germline V gene encodes CDR1 MNHEY and CDR2 SVGAGI. CDR3 length: 14 amino acids. V gene TRBV6-5 combines with J gene TRBJ1-1; TRBD1 is a possible D gene (5 bases). This TCR came from a man aged 18 to 30 in good health. Sequenced material: blood. CDR3 sequence reads: CASSTLRDQPHGFF. In DNA form, the CDR3 reads TGTGCCAGCAGTACCCTGAGGGACCAGCCCCACGGTTTCTTT.